This TCR beta chain was identified during a study of T cell responses to AZD1222 COVID-19 vaccine. Study as a whole: Second-dose recipients at about 4 or about 12 weeks were treated as one pooled group. General observations from the study: Two doses of AZD1222 preceded a rise in Spike-specific TCR breadth and depth. Baseline serology detected seropositivity in only five or six AZD1222 recipients.

Sequenced by immunoSEQ multiplex PCR; TCRdb stores in-frame clones only, minus some. The table has 150,000 to 200,000 clones, about 92% seen once. There are 15 residues in the CDR3. Germline values: CDR1 SNHLY, CDR2 FYNNEI. J gave up 1 base and V 3 bases, and 3 bases lay outside the gene matches. Concerning this clone itself: Its antigen is not identified.

Sequenced here: peripheral blood, sampled on day 0 of AZD1222 vaccination. The chain has TRBV2 and TRBJ1-5; 7 nucleotides align to TRBD1. This TCR was sampled from an adult in good health. CDR3 in amino acids: CASSERGLSNQPQHF. CDR3 nucleotides: TGTGCCAGCAGTGAGAGGGGGCTCAGCAATCAGCCCCAGCATTTT.